This T cell receptor (beta chain) was captured in a study of cytomegalovirus exposure and HLA in healthy donors. Study conclusions and caveats: Follow-up analysis seemed to connect common viral pathogens with several of the most significant clusters identified. Roughly uniform sequencing depth across donors was assumed, possibly incorrectly. In a later analysis, the majority of CMV-associated beta chains seemingly showed HLA restriction.

With respect to this clone: Its antigen is unidentified.

Participants comprised healthy donors of bone marrow. This CDR3 contains 12 residues. The V gene lost 6 bases and the J gene lost 2 bases, with 8 bases spanning the gap. Germline-derived CDR1 and CDR2 are MNHEY and SVGAGI. PCR primers comprised 60 Vbeta and 13 Jbeta primers. Only in-frame clones appear in the TCRdb table, and some are missing; sequencing was by immunoSEQ multiplex PCR. This table has about 200,000 clones, around three quarters appearing once. What was sequenced was PBMCs. The rearrangement uses TRBV6-5 and TRBJ2-7, with D perhaps matching TRBD1 (6 bases). The origin of this receptor is a woman in her twenties or thirties in good health and CMV-seropositive. The CDR3 protein is CASSRDTYEQYF. The CDR3 DNA is TGTGCCAGCAGCCGGGACACCTACGAGCAGTACTTC.